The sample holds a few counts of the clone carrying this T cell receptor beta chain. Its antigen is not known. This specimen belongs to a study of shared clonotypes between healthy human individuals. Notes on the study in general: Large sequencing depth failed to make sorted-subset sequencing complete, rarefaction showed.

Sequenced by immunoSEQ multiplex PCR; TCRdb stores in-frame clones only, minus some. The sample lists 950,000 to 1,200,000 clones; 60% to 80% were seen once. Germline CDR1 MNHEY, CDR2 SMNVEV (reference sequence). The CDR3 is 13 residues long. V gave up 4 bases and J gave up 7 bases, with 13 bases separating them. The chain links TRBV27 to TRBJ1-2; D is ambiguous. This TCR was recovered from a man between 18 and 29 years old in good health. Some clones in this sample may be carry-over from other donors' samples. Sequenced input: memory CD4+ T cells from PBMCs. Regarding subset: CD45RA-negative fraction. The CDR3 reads CASSSPEMGGYTF. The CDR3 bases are TGTGCCAGCAGTTCCCCAGAAATGGGTGGCTACACCTTC.